The 21 T cell receptor beta chains in this list originate from one sample, sequenced in a study of CD8+ T cells in alopecia areata. RNA was isolated and reverse transcribed to cDNA, the sequencing template. The data were produced by immunoSEQ multiplex PCR, yet TCRdb's version contains in-frame clones alone and is incomplete. Seen here are over 90,000 clones, 55% observed once, and the top ten hold 8.5% to 10%. Sequencing input: CD4+ T cells sorted from blood. Source of these receptors: a human donor in good health.

The V call is TRBV7-3, the J call TRBJ1-4, with 9 nucleotides matching TRBD1. The CDR3 runs to 17 residues. Germline V lookup: CDR1 SGHTA, CDR2 FQGTGA. V lost 5 bases and J lost 5; bases outside the gene matches: 12. The CDR3 nucleotides read TGTGCCAGCAGCCCTCAGGACAGGGGCCCATCCAATGAAAAACTGTTTTTT. This encodes CASSPQDRGPSNEKLFF.

This clone was detected only a few times. This chain uses TRBV4-3 with TRBJ2-1, with D tentatively TRBD1 or TRBD2 (6 bases each). V was trimmed by 4 bases and J by 8 bases, leaving 30 bases between them. Germline V gene sequence: CDR1 LGHNA, CDR2 YSLEER. The CDR3 contains 19 residues. CDR3 residues: CASSPRVVGETGGRDEQFF. CDR3 bases: TGCGCCAGCAGCCCCCGTGTGGTGGGGGAGACTGGGGGGCGCGATGAGCAGTTCTTC.

The chain combines TRBV2 with TRBJ2-1; 8 nucleotides line up with TRBD2. Germline V gene lookup returns CDR1 SNHLY and CDR2 FYNNEI. This CDR3 is built from 17 residues. Trimming removed 4 bases from V and 1 base from J; junction bases left unmatched: 9. This CDR3 is CASSGSLAGGSYNEQFF. In nucleotides, the CDR3 is TGTGCCAGCAGTGGTTCCTTGGCGGGGGGTTCCTACAATGAGCAGTTCTTC.

The V gene is TRBV28, the J gene TRBJ1-1; 9 bases match TRBD1. The CDR3 is 14 amino acids. Germline V gene sequence: CDR1 MDHEN, CDR2 SYDVKM. V gave up 11 bases and J gave up 2 bases; unmatched junction bases: 9. The DNA for the CDR3 is TGTGCCTCGCGGGGGGACAGGGCAAACACTGAAGCTTTCTTT. Protein sequence: CASRGDRANTEAFF.

This clone was recorded only once. V and J are TRBV2 and TRBJ1-4, with D unclear. The CDR3 loop spans 12 amino acids. With 4 bases removed from V and 4 bases from J, the gap between germline ends came to 4 bases. Germline V gene sequence: CDR1 SNHLY, CDR2 FYNNEI. The CDR3, as DNA: TGTGCCAGCAGTGCGGGTAATGAAAAACTGTTTTTT. Its translation is CASSAGNEKLFF.

This clone was seen a handful of times. This chain connects TRBV25-1 to TRBJ2-7, with D perhaps TRBD2 (6 bases). V lost 2 bases to trimming and J lost 0 bases, with 11 bases between them. Looked up from germline, CDR1 is MGHDK and CDR2 is SYGVNS. The CDR3 sequence is 15 residues long. The CDR3 DNA sequence: TGTGCCAGCAGTGAAGATGTCGGGGGCTCCTACGAGCAGTACTTC. As protein: CASSEDVGGSYEQYF.

The genes are TRBV7-9 and TRBJ2-5; D gene ambiguous. V was trimmed by 1 base and J by 7 bases, leaving 13 bases between them. CDR1 and CDR2 (germline): SEHNR, FQNEAQ (reference sequence). The CDR3 runs 14 residues. The CDR3 DNA follows: TGTGCCAGCAGCTTAGTGGGTCCAGTCGCGACCCAGTACTTC. It codes for CASSLVGPVATQYF.

The rearrangement uses TRBV7-2 and TRBJ2-5, with TRBD2 matching 9 bases. J was trimmed by 4 bases and V by 5 bases; bases with no gene match: 2. Germline CDR1 reads SGHTA; CDR2 reads FQGNSA. There are 13 residues in the CDR3. CDR3 protein: CASSAGGSETQYF. The CDR3 region has the DNA TGTGCCAGCAGCGCGGGGGGGTCAGAGACCCAGTACTTC.

The chain recombines TRBV7-2 with TRBJ1-6; 7 positions match TRBD1. The CDR3 has 16 residues. Germline V lookup: CDR1 SGHTA, CDR2 FQGNSA. Trimming removed 5 bases from V and 8 bases from J; junction bases left unmatched: 12. This CDR3 is CASSPLATGPHSPLHF. In nucleotides, the CDR3 is TGTGCCAGCAGCCCGCTGGCGACAGGGCCGCATTCACCCCTCCACTTT.

The rearrangement joins TRBV6-1 to TRBJ2-5, with 11 bases identical to TRBD2. V lost 10 bases, J lost 5 bases, and 9 bases stayed unmatched. CDR1 is MNHNS and CDR2 is SASEGT in the germline V gene. The CDR3 length is 14 residues. Written as DNA, the CDR3 is TGTGCCACCACTAGCGGGGGTTGGGATGAGACCCAGTACTTC. Protein sequence: CATTSGGWDETQYF.

This rearrangement joins TRBV30 to TRBJ2-5; tentatively, D is TRBD1 (6 bases). Trimming shortened V by 3 bases and J by 4 bases, and 15 bases separated the two germline ends. There are 14 residues in the CDR3. Germline CDR1 reads GTSNPN; CDR2 reads SVGIG (reference sequence). Here the CDR3 DNA reads TGTGCCTGGAGAACCCCCGGGACAATAGAGACCCAGTACTTC. Translating it yields CAWRTPGTIETQYF.

J is TRBJ1-4 and V is TRBV6-5, with D maybe TRBD1 (5 bases). Looked up from germline, CDR1 is MNHEY and CDR2 is SVGAGI. The CDR3 extends over 13 amino acids. Deletions cut 7 bases from V and 6 bases from J, with 12 bases between. In nucleotides, the CDR3 is TGTGCCAGCAACCGGGACCGAGATGAAAAACTGTTTTTT. As protein: CASNRDRDEKLFF.

In this sample, this clone turned up a few times. The chain employs TRBV30 and TRBJ2-5; tentatively, D is TRBD2 (5 bases). Germline CDR1 and CDR2: GTSNPN and SVGIG (reference sequence). Trimming stripped 5 bases from V and 4 bases from J, with 11 bases between. The CDR3 loop spans 12 amino acids. The CDR3 sequence is CAWHRERETQYF. The CDR3 nucleotides are TGTGCCTGGCACCGGGAACGAGAGACCCAGTACTTC.

This clone was detected only a few times. The chain employs TRBV2 and TRBJ2-5; D call uncertain. V was shortened by 6 bases and J by 5 bases, with 7 bases between the two germline ends. Germline V CDR1 and CDR2: SNHLY, FYNNEI. The CDR3 consists of 11 residues. The CDR3, as DNA: TGTGCCAGCAGAGGGCTGGAGACCCAGTACTTC. Protein: CASRGLETQYF.

The rearrangement links TRBV30 to TRBJ2-3; D gene ambiguous. The CDR3 runs 10 residues. Germline lookup yields CDR1 GTSNPN and CDR2 SVGIG (reference sequence). V was clipped by 6 bases and J by 4 bases, with 5 bases between them. Here the CDR3 reads CACDADTQYF. CDR3 nucleotides: TGTGCCTGCGACGCAGATACGCAGTATTTT.

The CDR3 bases are TGTGCCAGCAGTTCGGGACAGGCGTACAATGAGCAGTTCTTC. This codes for CASSSGQAYNEQFF. This chain links TRBV7-2 with TRBJ2-1, with TRBD1 matching 8 bases. V lost 6 bases and J lost 4; bases outside the gene matches: 5. This CDR3 contains 14 residues. CDR1 is SGHTA and CDR2 is FQGNSA in the germline V gene.

This rearrangement joins TRBV9 to TRBJ1-1, with D uncertain. Per the germline V gene, CDR1 is SGDLS and CDR2 is YYNGEE. V gave up 0 bases and J gave up 1 base, with 7 bases separating them. This CDR3 contains 14 residues. The CDR3 bases are TGTGCCAGCAGCGTAGTATCGGCGAACACTGAAGCTTTCTTT. Its translation is CASSVVSANTEAFF. Full variable domain (outside the CDR3, taken from reference TRBV9 and TRBJ1-1): DSGVTQTPKHLITATGQRVTLRCSPRSGDLSVYWYQQSLDQGLQFLIQYYNGEERAKGNILERFSAQQFPDLHSELNLSSLELGDSALYFCASSVVSANTEAFFGQGTRLTVV.

The V gene is TRBV9, the J gene TRBJ2-3; D is ambiguous. CDR1 is SGDLS, CDR2 YYNGEE, per germline. This CDR3 spans 14 amino acids. V was clipped by 7 bases and J by 0 bases, with 12 bases between them. In DNA form, the CDR3 reads TGTGCCAGCGCCCCCCTAACTAGCACAGATACGCAGTATTTT. Translating gives CASAPLTSTDTQYF.

The V and J genes are TRBV29-1 and TRBJ2-5; unclear D gene. CDR1 is SQVTM and CDR2 is ANQGSEA in the germline V gene. V dropped 7 bases and J dropped 4 bases, with 19 bases sitting between them. The CDR3 contains 14 residues. The CDR3 DNA reads as TGCAGCGCCCCCGCCCCCGGGCTCGGAGAGACCCAGTACTTC. As protein: CSAPAPGLGETQYF.

This clone has a handful of counts. The V and J genes are TRBV5-1 and TRBJ1-5; no reliable D call. CDR1 is SGHRS, CDR2 YFSETQ, per germline. V gave up 0 bases and J gave up 3 bases, with 10 bases separating them. CDR3 size: 15 residues. Written as DNA, the CDR3 is TGCGCCAGCAGCTTGGCCCCAGGCTTCAATCAGCCCCAGCATTTT. This codes for CASSLAPGFNQPQHF.

This clone was seen a few times. The rearrangement uses TRBV28 and TRBJ2-1; 7 bases map to TRBD1. Germline CDR1 and CDR2: MDHEN and SYDVKM. The CDR3 spans 12 residues. Unmatched junction bases numbered 6, after V lost 3 bases and J lost 13 bases. The CDR3 here is CASSLPGQRQFF. The CDR3, as DNA: TGTGCCAGCAGTTTGCCGGGACAGCGTCAGTTCTTC.